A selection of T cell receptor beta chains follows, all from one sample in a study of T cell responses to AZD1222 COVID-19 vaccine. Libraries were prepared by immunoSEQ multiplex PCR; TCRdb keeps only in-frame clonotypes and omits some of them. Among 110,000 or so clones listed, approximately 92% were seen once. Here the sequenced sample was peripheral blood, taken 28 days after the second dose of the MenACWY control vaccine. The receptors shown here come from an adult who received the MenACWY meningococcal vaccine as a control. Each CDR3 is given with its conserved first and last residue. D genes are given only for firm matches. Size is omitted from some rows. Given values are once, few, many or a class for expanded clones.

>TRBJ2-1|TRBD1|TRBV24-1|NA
CATSDARGRNEQFF
TGTGCCACCAGTGATGCCAGGGGGCGAAATGAGCAGTTCTTC
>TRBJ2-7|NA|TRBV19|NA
CASSEDPRYEQYF
TGTGCCAGTAGTGAGGACCCACGCTACGAGCAGTACTTC
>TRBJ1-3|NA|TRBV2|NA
CASSEQGFGNTIYF
TGTGCCAGCAGTGAACAGGGGTTTGGAAACACCATATATTTT
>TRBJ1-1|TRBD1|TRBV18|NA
CASSPPAQGAPTEAFF
TGTGCCAGCTCACCACCGGCACAGGGGGCGCCCACTGAAGCTTTCTTT
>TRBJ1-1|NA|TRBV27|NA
CASSVSMNTEAFF
TGTGCCAGCAGTGTCAGCATGAACACTGAAGCTTTCTTT
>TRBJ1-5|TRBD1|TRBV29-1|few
CSVKPPGTARSGNQPQHF
TGCAGCGTGAAGCCGCCGGGGACAGCCAGATCGGGCAATCAGCCCCAGCATTTT
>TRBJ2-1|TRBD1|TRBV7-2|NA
CASRSDRGRAYNEQFF
TGTGCCAGCAGGTCTGACAGGGGGCGTGCGTACAATGAGCAGTTCTTC
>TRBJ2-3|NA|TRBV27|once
CASSFGPFGTDTQYF
TGTGCCAGCAGTTTTGGTCCTTTCGGCACAGATACGCAGTATTTT
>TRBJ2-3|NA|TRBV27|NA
CASNQLQGSTDTQYF
TGTGCCAGCAACCAACTCCAGGGGTCTACAGATACGCAGTATTTT
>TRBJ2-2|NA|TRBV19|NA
CASSNGLANTGELFF
TGTGCCAGTAGTAACGGACTGGCGAACACCGGGGAGCTGTTTTTT
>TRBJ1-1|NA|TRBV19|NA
CASTPGGSEAFF
TGTGCCAGTACCCCTGGGGGTTCCGAAGCTTTCTTT
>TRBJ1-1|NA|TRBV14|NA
CASSRHAGTQGLMNTEAFF
TGTGCCAGCAGCCGCCACGCAGGGACCCAGGGCCTCATGAACACTGAAGCTTTCTTT
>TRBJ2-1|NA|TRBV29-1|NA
CSALGDSYNEQFF
TGCAGCGCGTTGGGGGACTCCTACAATGAGCAGTTCTTC
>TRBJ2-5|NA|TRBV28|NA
CASSYFGETQYF
TGTGCCAGCAGTTACTTCGGAGAGACCCAGTACTTC
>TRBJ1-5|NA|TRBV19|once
CASSFSSVSEPQHF
TGTGCCAGTAGTTTCTCCTCGGTTTCGGAGCCCCAGCATTTT
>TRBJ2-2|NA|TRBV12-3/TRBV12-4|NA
CASSFSHTGELFF
TGTGCCAGCAGTTTCTCTCACACCGGGGAGCTGTTTTTT
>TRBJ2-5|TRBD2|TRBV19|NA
CASSRTSGGSETQYF
TGTGCCAGTAGTAGGACTAGCGGGGGTTCAGAGACCCAGTACTTC
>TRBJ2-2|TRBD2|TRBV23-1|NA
CASHNSRGGLTGELFF
TGCGCCAGCCATAACTCGCGGGGGGGACTGACCGGGGAGCTGTTTTTT
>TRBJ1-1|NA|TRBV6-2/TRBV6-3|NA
CASSTDITVGAFF
TGTGCCAGCAGCACGGACATCACAGTGGGAGCTTTCTTT
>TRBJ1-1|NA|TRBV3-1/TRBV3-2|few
CATEGPRGPIF
TGTGCCACCGAGGGGCCCAGGGGACCCATTTTT
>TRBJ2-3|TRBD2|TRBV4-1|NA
CASSQGWVAGGPKWLTDTQYF
TGCGCCAGCAGCCAGGGGTGGGTAGCGGGAGGGCCTAAGTGGTTGACAGATACGCAGTATTTT
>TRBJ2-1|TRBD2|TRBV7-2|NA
CASSLGSPNLAGGPQFF
TGTGCCAGCAGCTTAGGTAGCCCCAATCTAGCGGGAGGGCCGCAGTTCTTC
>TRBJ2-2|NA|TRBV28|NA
CASSLAGKRTGELFF
TGTGCCAGCAGTTTAGCGGGGAAAAGAACCGGGGAGCTGTTTTTT
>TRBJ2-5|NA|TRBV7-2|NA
CASSLRGGSPQETQYF
TGTGCCAGCAGCTTAAGGGGGGGGTCCCCACAAGAGACCCAGTACTTC
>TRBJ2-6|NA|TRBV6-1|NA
CASSELAAGANVLTF
TGTGCCAGCAGTGAACTCGCCGCTGGGGCCAACGTCCTGACTTTC
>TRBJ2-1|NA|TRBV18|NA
CASSPPPGPVEQFF
TGTGCCAGCTCCCCCCCGCCGGGGCCAGTTGAGCAGTTCTTC
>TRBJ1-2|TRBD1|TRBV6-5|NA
CASSPGTENGYTF
TGTGCCAGCAGTCCCGGGACAGAGAATGGCTACACCTTC
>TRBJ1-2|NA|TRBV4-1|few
CASSPAGLSSYGYTF
TGCGCCAGCAGCCCAGCGGGACTGTCCTCCTATGGCTACACCTTC
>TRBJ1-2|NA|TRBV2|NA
CASSDAGYGYTF
TGTGCCAGCTCCGACGCCGGCTATGGCTACACCTTC
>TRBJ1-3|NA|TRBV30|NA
CAWSVLNSGNTIYF
TGTGCCTGGAGTGTGTTAAATTCTGGAAACACCATATATTTT
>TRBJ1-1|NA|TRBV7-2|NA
CASRTGTNTEAFF
TGTGCCAGCAGGACCGGGACCAACACTGAAGCTTTCTTT
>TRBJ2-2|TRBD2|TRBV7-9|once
CASSFGLAGGHTNTGELFF
TGTGCCAGCAGCTTCGGGCTAGCGGGGGGGCACACGAACACCGGGGAGCTGTTTTTT